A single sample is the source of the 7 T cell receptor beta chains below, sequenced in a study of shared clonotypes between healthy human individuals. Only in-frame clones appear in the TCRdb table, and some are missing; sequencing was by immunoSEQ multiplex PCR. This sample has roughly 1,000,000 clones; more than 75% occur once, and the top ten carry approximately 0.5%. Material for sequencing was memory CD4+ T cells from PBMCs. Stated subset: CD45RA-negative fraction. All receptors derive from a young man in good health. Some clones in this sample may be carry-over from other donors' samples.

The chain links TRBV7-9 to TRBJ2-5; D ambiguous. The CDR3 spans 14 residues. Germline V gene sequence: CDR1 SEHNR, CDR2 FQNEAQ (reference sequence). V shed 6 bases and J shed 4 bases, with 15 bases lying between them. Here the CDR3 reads CASRRRTGRETQYF. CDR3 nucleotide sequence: TGTGCCAGCAGACGTCGGACCGGCCGAGAGACCCAGTACTTC.

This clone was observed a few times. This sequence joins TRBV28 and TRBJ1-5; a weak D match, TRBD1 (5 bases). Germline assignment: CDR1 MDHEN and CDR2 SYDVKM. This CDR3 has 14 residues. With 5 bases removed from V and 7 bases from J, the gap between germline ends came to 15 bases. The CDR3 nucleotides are TGTGCCAGCAGTAACCATGAGGGGTTGCAGCCCCAGCATTTT. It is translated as CASSNHEGLQPQHF.

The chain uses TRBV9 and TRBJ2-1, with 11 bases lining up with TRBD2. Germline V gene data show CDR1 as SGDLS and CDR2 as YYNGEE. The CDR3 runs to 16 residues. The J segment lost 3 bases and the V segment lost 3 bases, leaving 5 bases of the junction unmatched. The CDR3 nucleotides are TGTGCCAGCAGCGCCCGTAGCGGGAGGGGCTACAATGAGCAGTTCTTC. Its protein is CASSARSGRGYNEQFF.

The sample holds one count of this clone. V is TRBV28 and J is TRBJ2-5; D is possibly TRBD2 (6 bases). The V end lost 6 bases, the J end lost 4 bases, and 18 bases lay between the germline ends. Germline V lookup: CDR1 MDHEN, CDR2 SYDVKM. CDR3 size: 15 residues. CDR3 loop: CASSFILGGGETQYF. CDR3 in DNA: TGTGCCAGCAGCTTTATACTGGGGGGTGGAGAGACCCAGTACTTC.

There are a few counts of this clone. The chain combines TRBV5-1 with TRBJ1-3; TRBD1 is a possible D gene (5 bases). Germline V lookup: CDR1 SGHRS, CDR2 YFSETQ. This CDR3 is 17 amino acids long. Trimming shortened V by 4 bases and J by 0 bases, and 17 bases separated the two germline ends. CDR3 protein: CASSPSPTANSGNTIYF. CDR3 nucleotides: TGCGCCAGCAGCCCCTCCCCGACAGCGAACTCTGGAAACACCATATATTTT.

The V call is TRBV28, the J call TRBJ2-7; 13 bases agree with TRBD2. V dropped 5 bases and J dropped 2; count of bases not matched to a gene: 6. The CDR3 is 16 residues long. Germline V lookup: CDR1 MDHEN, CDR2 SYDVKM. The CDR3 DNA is TGTGCCAGCAGTCCAGTGGGACTAGCGGGAACCTACGAGCAGTACTTC. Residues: CASSPVGLAGTYEQYF.

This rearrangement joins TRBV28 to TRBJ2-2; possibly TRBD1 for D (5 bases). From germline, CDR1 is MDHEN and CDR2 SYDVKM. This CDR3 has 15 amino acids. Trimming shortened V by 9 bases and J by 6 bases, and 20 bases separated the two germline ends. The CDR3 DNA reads TGTGCCAGTCAAAAAGGGGCAGGGTCGGCCGGGGAGCTGTTTTTT. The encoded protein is CASQKGAGSAGELFF.